The 14 T cell receptor beta chains presented below share a single source sample, sequenced in a study of T cell responses to AZD1222 COVID-19 vaccine. Sequenced by immunoSEQ multiplex PCR; TCRdb stores in-frame clones only, minus some. This repertoire shows about 94,000 clones, roughly 90% found once; its top ten account for roughly an eighth. Sequencing was performed on peripheral blood, taken 28 days after the second AZD1222 dose. The source of these receptors is an adult who received the AZD1222 COVID-19 vaccine.

The V call is TRBV28, the J call TRBJ2-5; D is unresolved. The germline V gene encodes CDR1 MDHEN and CDR2 SYDVKM. CDR3 length: 11 amino acids. The V end was cut by 3 bases, the J end by 5 bases, with 4 bases between. Here the CDR3 DNA reads TGTGCCAGCAGTTTTCTGGAGACCCAGTACTTC. Translation gives CASSFLETQYF.

The V call is TRBV11-3, the J call TRBJ2-3; D gene uncertain. Germline CDR1 is SGHNT and CDR2 is YENEEA. The CDR3 spans 16 residues. The V gene lost 7 bases and the J gene lost 0 bases, with 17 bases spanning the gap. The CDR3 bases are TGTGCCAGCACCCAAGGAGACATTCCTAGCACAGATACGCAGTATTTT. It is translated as CASTQGDIPSTDTQYF.

The chain has TRBV15 and TRBJ1-5, with D perhaps TRBD1 (5 bases). This CDR3 is 15 amino acids long. With 1 base removed from V and 3 bases from J, the gap between germline ends came to 10 bases. The V gene's germline CDR1 is LNHNV and CDR2 YYDKDF (reference sequence). CDR3 DNA sequence: TGTGCCACCAGCAGAGGCAGGGACCCCAATCAGCCCCAGCATTTT. It is translated as CATSRGRDPNQPQHF. Combining the CDR3 with reference TRBV15 and TRBJ1-5 gives the whole variable domain DAMVIQNPRYQVTQFGKPVTLSCSQTLNHNVMYWYQQKSSQAPKLLFHYYDKDFNNEADTPDNFQSRRPNTSFCFLDIRSPGLGDTAMYLCATSRGRDPNQPQHFGDGTRLSIL.

The rearrangement uses TRBV9 and TRBJ1-2, with D tentatively TRBD1 (5 bases). V lost 4 bases and J 3 bases, leaving 16 bases between the germline ends. This CDR3 comprises 15 residues. Per the germline V gene, CDR1 is SGDLS and CDR2 is YYNGEE. The CDR3, as DNA: TGTGCCAGCAGCCAAAGTCAGGGTGGGGACTATGGCTACACCTTC. It specifies CASSQSQGGDYGYTF.

This chain links TRBV5-6 with TRBJ2-1; a weak D match, TRBD1 (6 bases). Germline CDR1 reads SGHDT; CDR2 reads YYEEEE. Trimming left V 7 bases short and J 3 bases short, with 11 bases between. The CDR3 spans 13 residues. As DNA, the CDR3 is TGTGCCAGCGAGGGGGACAACTACAATGAGCAGTTCTTC. It encodes CASEGDNYNEQFF. Combining the CDR3 with reference TRBV5-6 and TRBJ2-1 gives the whole variable domain DAGVTQSPTHLIKTRGQQVTLRCSPKSGHDTVSWYQQALGQGPQFIFQYYEEEERQRGNFPDRFSGHQFPNYSSELNVNALLLGDSALYLCASEGDNYNEQFFGPGTRLTVL.

The chain combines TRBV10-1 with TRBJ2-1; TRBD1 or TRBD2 may be the D gene (5 bases each). Trimming pared 10 bases from V and 4 bases from J, leaving 20 bases between. The CDR3 length is 15 residues. Germline V CDR1 and CDR2: WNHNN, SYGVQD (reference sequence). The CDR3 is CATTRDGRFYNEQFF. CDR3 DNA sequence: TGCGCCACCACCAGGGATGGGAGATTTTACAATGAGCAGTTCTTC.

The chain joins TRBV7-6 to TRBJ2-1; D is perhaps TRBD1 (5 bases). This CDR3 is built from 15 residues. Germline V CDR1 and CDR2: SGHVS, FNYEAQ. V lost 6 bases and J lost 4, with 16 bases in between. In nucleotides, the CDR3 is TGTGCCAGCAGATCCAACCCGACAGAATACAATGAGCAGTTCTTC. Its translation: CASRSNPTEYNEQFF.

Only one count was recorded for this clone. V and J are TRBV7-8 and TRBJ1-1, with a tentative D call TRBD1 (5 bases). The length of the CDR3 is 14 residues. V was cut by 1 base and J by 3 bases, with 9 bases left in between. CDR1 is SGHVS, CDR2 FQNEAQ, per germline. The CDR3 DNA reads TGTGCCAGCAGCTTAGGGGGCAGGGACACTGAAGCTTTCTTT. Translation: CASSLGGRDTEAFF.

V gene TRBV11-2 combines with J gene TRBJ1-1, with D possibly matching TRBD1 (6 bases). Germline-derived CDR1 and CDR2 are SGHAT and FQNNGV. The CDR3 sequence is 14 residues long. The V end was cut by 0 bases, the J end by 7 bases, with 12 bases between. CDR3 nucleotide sequence: TGTGCCAGCAGCTTAGAGGGGGGGGCGGTTGAAGCTTTCTTT. It translates to CASSLEGGAVEAFF.

The chain uses TRBV10-3 and TRBJ1-2, with D unclear. With 4 bases removed from V and 2 bases from J, the gap between germline ends came to 11 bases. Germline V gives CDR1 ENHRY, CDR2 SYGVKD. CDR3 length: 14 amino acids. The CDR3 protein is CAISVVAYNYGYTF. The CDR3 DNA sequence: TGTGCCATCAGTGTGGTCGCCTACAACTATGGCTACACCTTC.

The chain employs TRBV5-1 and TRBJ2-5, with 9 bases fitting TRBD2. The V gene end was trimmed by 2 bases and the J gene end by 5 bases; junction bases not matched to a gene: 7. This CDR3 has 15 residues. Germline values: CDR1 SGHRS, CDR2 YFSETQ. This CDR3 is CASSFGGGARETQYF. CDR3 sequence (DNA): TGCGCCAGCAGCTTCGGCGGGGGGGCCAGGGAGACCCAGTACTTC.

The chain joins TRBV7-2 to TRBJ2-7; D unclear. Trimming left V 1 base short and J 1 base short, with 8 bases between. Per germline, CDR1 SGHTA and CDR2 FQGNSA. The CDR3 covers 14 residues. The CDR3 protein is CASSLVASSYEQYF. The CDR3 nucleotides are TGTGCCAGCAGCTTAGTCGCTAGTTCCTACGAGCAGTACTTC. The full variable domain, completed using reference TRBV7-2 and TRBJ2-7, is GAGVSQSPSNKVTEKGKDVELRCDPISGHTALYWYRQSLGQGLEFLIYFQGNSAPDKSGLPSDRFSAERTGGSVSTLTIQRTQQEDSAVYLCASSLVASSYEQYFGPGTRLTVT.

The V and J genes are TRBV10-1 and TRBJ2-1; D is tentatively TRBD1 or TRBD2 (5 bases each). CDR3 length equals 14 residues. Germline assignment: CDR1 WNHNN and CDR2 SYGVQD (reference sequence). V lost 6 bases to trimming and J lost 7 bases, with 16 bases between them. This CDR3 reads CASRSGVGANEQFF. CDR3 in DNA: TGCGCCAGCAGGAGCGGAGTAGGGGCGAATGAGCAGTTCTTC.

The chain employs TRBV2 and TRBJ2-2; possible D gene TRBD1, 6 bases. With 5 bases removed from V and 0 bases from J, the gap between germline ends came to 10 bases. The CDR3 is 15 amino acids. Per the germline V gene, CDR1 is SNHLY and CDR2 is FYNNEI. The CDR3 loop reads CASSYGTTNTGELFF. The DNA of the CDR3 is TGTGCCAGCAGTTACGGGACAACGAACACCGGGGAGCTGTTTTTT.